Listed below are T cell receptor beta chains from one sample, sequenced in a study of T cell responses to AZD1222 COVID-19 vaccine. Profiling relied on immunoSEQ multiplex PCR, and the TCRdb table lists in-frame clones only, not all of them. Among 100,000 or so clones listed, around 89% were seen once. The specimen comprised peripheral blood, sampled on day 0 of AZD1222 vaccination. These receptors were obtained from an adult in good health. The CDR3 runs from the conserved cysteine through the conserved F or W. The listing skips clone size in some rows; elsewhere it reads once, few, many or a size class.

clone_size j_call v_call cdr3_aa
- TRBJ2-1 TRBV20-1 CSASGTSGNNEQFF
few TRBJ2-7 TRBV18 CASSPGLESSYEQYF
- TRBJ2-7 TRBV30 CASTWGLYEQYF
- TRBJ1-1 TRBV6-5 CASMAGNTEAFF
- TRBJ2-7 TRBV19 CASSDTGIYEQYF
few TRBJ1-1 TRBV28 CASSTIGQGATEAFF
- TRBJ1-5 TRBV28 CASSLRYSPTSNQPQHF
- TRBJ2-5 TRBV5-6 CASSLGGIQETQYF
- TRBJ1-4 TRBV3-1/TRBV3-2 CASSQDSTGRGEKLFF
- TRBJ1-5 TRBV19 CASSIWGYSNQPQHF
- TRBJ1-3 TRBV6-5 CATSTGHTIYF
- TRBJ2-7 TRBV5-3 CARSLATGGHSYEQYF
- TRBJ2-1 TRBV23-1 CASSRYNEQFF
- TRBJ1-2 TRBV15 CATSRSQGNYGYTF
- TRBJ1-2 TRBV18 CASSSGQGANYGYTF
- TRBJ1-5 TRBV27 CASTSMIGNQPQHF
- TRBJ1-4 TRBV3-1/TRBV3-2 CASSPGGINEKLFF
- TRBJ2-2 TRBV5-1 CASSGRTSGSGELFF
- TRBJ2-7 TRBV29-1 CSVREGINEQYF
- TRBJ2-1 TRBV9 CASSLGTGDYNEQFF
- TRBJ1-5 TRBV3-1/TRBV3-2 CASSPLRDQPQHF
- TRBJ1-5 TRBV4-1 CASSPEWQSGEPQHF
- TRBJ1-5 TRBV19 CASNPWAGDQPQHF
- TRBJ2-2 TRBV6-4 CASSRLAGASGELFF
- TRBJ2-1 TRBV7-2 CASSLSGRAWDEQFF